What follows are 18 T cell receptor beta chains derived from one specimen sequenced in a study of human T cells and chemical hapten exposure. Specified time point: healthy volunteer bleed at 2 weeks. Total RNA was isolated from unfractionated whole blood. From the RACE reads, TCRdb called clonotypes with MiXCR, one entry per CDR3 protein. The sample contains around 45,000 distinct CDR3 sequences, roughly 4.5% of which appear only once. The sample consisted of whole blood. These receptors originate from a human donor in good health. Some clones in this sample may be carry-over from other donors' samples.

The chain has TRBV6-5 and TRBJ2-7, with a weak D call TRBD2 (5 bases). With 0 bases removed from V and 4 bases from J, the gap between germline ends came to 10 bases. Germline values: CDR1 MNHEY, CDR2 SVGAGI. The CDR3 length is 14 residues. CDR3 residues: CASSYSRVRYEQYF. The DNA of the CDR3 is TGTGCCAGCAGTTACTCGCGGGTTAGGTACGAGCAGTACTTC.

There are a few counts of this clonotype. The chain links TRBV7-3 to TRBJ2-2; D unresolved. Germline V gene lookup returns CDR1 SGHTA and CDR2 FQGTGA. With 5 bases removed from V and 5 bases from J, the gap between germline ends came to 12 bases. This CDR3 has 14 residues. The CDR3 region has the DNA TGTGCCAGCAGCCGTAGACACTCTACCGGGGAGCTGTTTTTT. Translating gives CASSRRHSTGELFF. Full variable domain (outside the CDR3, taken from reference TRBV7-3 and TRBJ2-2): GAGVSQTPSNKVTEKGKYVELRCDPISGHTALYWYRQSLGQGPEFLIYFQGTGAADDSGLPNDRFFAVRPEGSVSTLKIQRTERGDSAVYLCASSRRHSTGELFFGEGSRLTVL.

J is TRBJ2-3 and V is TRBV19; no definite D call. The germline gives CDR1 LNHDA, CDR2 SQIVND (reference sequence). The CDR3 runs 13 residues. Trimming left V 3 bases short and J 4 bases short, with 8 bases between. The CDR3 nucleotides are TGTGCCAGTAGTATTCGCGTGGCAGATACGCAGTATTTT. It specifies CASSIRVADTQYF. Complete variable domain (other parts from reference TRBV19 and TRBJ2-3): DGGITQSPKYLFRKEGQNVTLSCEQNLNHDAMYWYRQDPGQGLRLIYYSQIVNDFQKGDIAEGYSVSREKKESFPLTVTSAQKNPTAFYLCASSIRVADTQYFGPGTRLTVL.

This clonotype was picked up many times. This chain connects TRBV27 to TRBJ1-4, with D possibly TRBD1 on 5 matching bases. V lost 0 bases and J lost 5, with 13 bases in between. CDR1 and CDR2 (germline): MNHEY, SMNVEV (reference sequence). CDR3 length: 16 amino acids. Here the CDR3 DNA reads TGTGCCAGCAGTTTATCGATGGGACTTCCCAATGAAAAACTGTTTTTT. It is translated as CASSLSMGLPNEKLFF.

This clonotype was detected ten times or more. CDR3 sequence: CASSRGQGSGYTF. The CDR3 nucleotides read TGTGCCAGCAGTCGTGGACAGGGTTCAGGCTACACCTTC. V and J are TRBV6-5 and TRBJ1-2; 8 positions agree with TRBD1. Per germline, CDR1 MNHEY and CDR2 SVGAGI. V lost 5 bases, J lost 8 bases, and 7 bases stayed unmatched. This CDR3 is 13 amino acids long.

This clonotype showed up many times. The chain recombines TRBV7-9 with TRBJ2-1, with D tentatively TRBD1 or TRBD2 (5 bases each). Germline values: CDR1 SEHNR, CDR2 FQNEAQ (reference sequence). The CDR3 runs to 16 residues. Trimming removed 2 bases at V and 0 bases at J, with 11 bases between. In DNA form, the CDR3 reads TGTGCCAGCAGCTTATTTCCAGGGAGCTCCTACAATGAGCAGTTCTTC. It translates to CASSLFPGSSYNEQFF.

The CDR3 sequence is CAWSASSSYNEQFF. Written as DNA, the CDR3 is TGTGCCTGGAGCGCCTCGAGCTCCTACAATGAGCAGTTCTTC. V and J are TRBV30 and TRBJ2-1; D is uncertain. V lost 3 bases and J 0 bases, leaving 9 bases between the germline ends. Germline CDR1 is GTSNPN and CDR2 is SVGIG (reference sequence). There are 14 residues in the CDR3.

Judged by abundance, this clonotype is medium-sized. The chain carries TRBV28 and TRBJ1-5; a weak D match, TRBD1 (5 bases). The CDR3 totals 13 residues. Germline values: CDR1 MDHEN, CDR2 SYDVKM. V dropped 11 bases and J dropped 2 bases, with 13 bases sitting between them. For the CDR3, the DNA is TGTGCCGGCCAGGGTACGGGCAATCAGCCCCAGCATTTT. It is translated as CAGQGTGNQPQHF.

V usage is TRBV27 and J usage is TRBJ2-7, with a weak D call TRBD1 (5 bases). Germline V CDR1 and CDR2: MNHEY, SMNVEV (reference sequence). Trimming removed 9 bases at V and 1 base at J, with 16 bases between. This CDR3 has 14 residues. The DNA of the CDR3 is TGTGCCAGTGCCCGGACAAGTCCTTCCTACGAGCAGTACTTC. Protein product: CASARTSPSYEQYF.

The table lists this clonotype with many counts. V gene TRBV29-1 combines with J gene TRBJ2-7; 7 positions agree with TRBD1. The CDR3 loop spans 12 amino acids. The germline gives CDR1 SQVTM, CDR2 ANQGSEA. V dropped 7 bases and J dropped 2; count of bases not matched to a gene: 5. The CDR3 DNA reads as TGCAGCGCAAAGACAGGGACCTACGAGCAGTACTTC. Translation: CSAKTGTYEQYF.

This clonotype was seen at least ten times. CDR3 sequence: CSAERQRNNEQFF. In DNA form, the CDR3 reads TGCAGCGCCGAACGACAGAGAAACAATGAGCAGTTCTTC. J is TRBJ2-1 and V is TRBV29-1; D may be TRBD1 (5 bases). The germline gives CDR1 SQVTM, CDR2 ANQGSEA. The CDR3 is 13 residues long. Trimming left V 7 bases short and J 5 bases short, with 15 bases between.

This clonotype was seen many times. The V gene is TRBV29-1, the J gene TRBJ1-4; a weak D match, TRBD1 (5 bases). CDR1 and CDR2 from the germline V gene are SQVTM and ANQGSEA. Between the trimmed V and J ends, which lost 4 bases and 3 bases, there was a span of 9 bases. This CDR3 has 13 amino acids. The CDR3 DNA sequence: TGCAGCGTTGGGAAAGGGGCTAATGAAAAACTGTTTTTT. As protein: CSVGKGANEKLFF. Drawing the rest from reference TRBV29-1 and TRBJ1-4, the complete variable domain is SAVISQKPSRDICQRGTSLTIQCQVDSQVTMMFWYRQQPGQSLTLIATANQGSEATYESGFVIDKFPISRPNLTFSTLTVSNMSPEDSSIYLCSVGKGANEKLFFGSGTQLSVL.

This clonotype was counted at least ten times. The V gene is TRBV25-1, the J gene TRBJ2-6; no clear D. Per the germline V gene, CDR1 is MGHDK and CDR2 is SYGVNS. The CDR3 spans 13 residues. V dropped 1 base and J dropped 2 bases, with 0 bases sitting between them. CDR3 sequence: CASSESGANVLTF. The CDR3 DNA is TGTGCCAGCAGTGAATCTGGGGCCAACGTCCTGACTTTC.

V and J are TRBV19 and TRBJ2-7, with 10 bases matching TRBD1. Losses at the gene ends were 6 bases for V and 2 bases for J; bases not matched to a gene: 4. This CDR3 contains 14 residues. Germline assignment: CDR1 LNHDA and CDR2 SQIVND (reference sequence). CDR3: CASSPGQGPYEQYF. The DNA for the CDR3 is TGTGCCAGTAGCCCGGGACAGGGGCCCTACGAGCAGTACTTC.

This clonotype was detected ten times or more. V is TRBV9 and J is TRBJ1-3, with D perhaps matching TRBD1 (5 bases). CDR1 and CDR2 (germline): SGDLS, YYNGEE. The length of the CDR3 is 15 residues. V gave up 3 bases and J gave up 0 bases, with 10 bases separating them. The CDR3 loop reads CASSGAGGSGNTIYF. CDR3 bases: TGTGCCAGCAGCGGCGCGGGGGGCTCTGGAAACACCATATATTTT.

The V and J genes are TRBV28 and TRBJ2-1; D call uncertain. The V end was cut by 3 bases, the J end by 6 bases, with 3 bases between. Looked up from germline, CDR1 is MDHEN and CDR2 is SYDVKM. The length of the CDR3 is 11 residues. In DNA form, the CDR3 reads TGTGCCAGCAGTTTCCGCAATGAGCAGTTCTTC. It translates to CASSFRNEQFF.

This clonotype was observed at least ten times. This chain connects TRBV18 to TRBJ1-2; D is uncertain. Trimming left V 2 bases short and J 6 bases short, with 7 bases between. Germline V gene sequence: CDR1 KGHSH, CDR2 LQKENI. This CDR3 is 12 amino acids long. The CDR3 DNA reads as TGTGCCAGCTCACCAGGGATCCATGGCTACACCTTC. Translation gives CASSPGIHGYTF.

This clonotype was detected a few times. The V gene is TRBV29-1, the J gene TRBJ2-1; D is perhaps TRBD2 (5 bases). The CDR3 is 11 amino acids. Trimming took off 2 bases at V and 8 bases at J, with 7 bases between the two ends. The germline CDR1 and CDR2 sequences are SQVTM and ANQGSEA. For the CDR3, the DNA is TGCAGCGTTGAACCTAGCCATGAGCAGTTCTTC. It codes for CSVEPSHEQFF.